The TCR beta chain described here comes from a study of T cell repertoires in cytomegalovirus infection. At the level of the study: HLA-B-restricted CMV epitopes that are well studied, plus recently identified HLA-C-restricted ones, were used by the study.

On this clonotype: What it recognizes is unknown.

TCRdb reprocessed the reads via MiXCR and lists one record per CDR3 protein. Here the sample spans approximately 76,000 distinct CDR3 sequences, roughly a quarter being singletons. V lost 9 bases to trimming and J lost 0 bases, with 27 bases between them. The germline V gene has CDR1 MDHEN and CDR2 SYDVKM. The CDR3 totals 19 residues. The sequence was obtained from a human donor in good health (CMV status not recorded). Some clones in this sample may be carry-over from other donors' samples. Sequenced here: CD8+ T cells from cultured PBMCs, sampled from culture after CMV antigen stimulation. This chain uses TRBV28 with TRBJ2-4; TRBD2 might be the D (6 bases). For the CDR3, the DNA is TGTGCCAGTAAACCCATGCCGGGGGAACGGGTGCTAGCCAAAAACATTCAGTACTTC. Translating gives CASKPMPGERVLAKNIQYF.